This entry lists 11 T cell receptor beta chains sequenced from one sample in a study of T-cell memory formation after mild COVID-19. One entry per CDR3 protein, called by TCRdb with MiXCR from the 5' RACE reads. The table records around 25,000 distinct CDR3 sequences, roughly 7.4% of them present only once. The specimen sequenced was PBMCs or a T cell subset sorted from them (not recorded which). All receptors derive from an adult woman who had mild COVID-19 (a few samples of this study predate the infection). Cell type and time point are not known.

This clonotype occurred many times. V gene TRBV9 combines with J gene TRBJ1-2, with D possibly TRBD1 on 5 matching bases. Germline V gene sequence: CDR1 SGDLS, CDR2 YYNGEE. Trimming took 4 bases from V and 4 from J, leaving 17 bases between them. The CDR3 loop spans 15 amino acids. The CDR3 here is CASSPDSASLYGYTF. As DNA, the CDR3 is TGTGCCAGCAGCCCCGACAGCGCCTCCCTCTATGGCTACACCTTC.

This clonotype was detected ten times or more. The chain joins TRBV7-2 to TRBJ1-5; a weak D match, TRBD1 (5 bases). The CDR3 has 13 residues. Germline assignment: CDR1 SGHTA and CDR2 FQGNSA. Between the trimmed V and J ends, which lost 5 bases and 9 bases, there was a span of 14 bases. This chain's CDR3 is CASSRGQGGPQHF. The CDR3 DNA follows: TGTGCCAGCAGCAGGGGTCAGGGAGGGCCCCAGCATTTT.

J is TRBJ2-1 and V is TRBV7-2; D not certain. Germline CDR1 reads SGHTA; CDR2 reads FQGNSA. CDR3 length: 15 amino acids. V was shortened by 5 bases and J by 8 bases, with 19 bases between the two germline ends. The CDR3: CASSPSGWVEDEQFF. The CDR3 DNA reads TGTGCCAGCAGCCCCTCAGGTTGGGTTGAAGATGAGCAGTTCTTC.

Ten or more counts support this clonotype. The gene calls are TRBV20-1 and TRBJ2-3; unclear D gene. Germline V lookup: CDR1 DFQATT, CDR2 SNEGSKA (reference sequence). Between the trimmed V and J ends, which lost 6 bases and 3 bases, there was a span of 4 bases. There are 10 residues in the CDR3. CDR3 nucleotides: TGCAGTGCCTGGACAGATACGCAGTATTTT. Residues: CSAWTDTQYF.

The chain is built from TRBV12-3 or TRBV12-4 and TRBJ2-1, with 15 bases aligning to TRBD2. V lost 8 bases to trimming and J lost 7 bases; unmatched junction nucleotides: 3. This CDR3 contains 14 residues. CDR3 residues: CASGLAGGRNEQFF. CDR3 nucleotide sequence: TGTGCCAGCGGACTAGCGGGGGGGAGAAATGAGCAGTTCTTC.

This clonotype was detected many times. The rearrangement uses TRBV24-1 and TRBJ1-1; no firm D call. The CDR3 is made up of 13 amino acids. Germline V lookup: CDR1 KGHDR, CDR2 SFDVKD. The ends were cut back, 1 base at V and 8 bases at J, with 10 bases in the middle. The CDR3 loop is CATSDFLGSEAFF. The CDR3 DNA reads as TGTGCCACCAGTGATTTCCTAGGGTCAGAAGCTTTCTTT.

Ten or more counts support this clonotype. The V and J genes are TRBV24-1 and TRBJ2-7; TRBD1 might be the D (6 bases). Deletions cut 4 bases from V and 0 bases from J, with 15 bases between. CDR1 and CDR2 from the germline V gene are KGHDR and SFDVKD. The CDR3 runs 16 residues. As DNA, the CDR3 is TGTGCCACCAGTGAGCATCCGGGACAAGGCTCCTACGAGCAGTACTTC. The encoded protein is CATSEHPGQGSYEQYF.

In its sample, this clonotype was seen a few times. The gene calls are TRBV9 and TRBJ1-1; no clear D. V lost 1 base, J lost 5 bases, and 15 bases lay in between. Germline CDR1 SGDLS, CDR2 YYNGEE. The length of the CDR3 is 15 residues. The CDR3 loop reads CASSVQYYVDTEAFF. The CDR3 DNA reads as TGTGCCAGCAGCGTACAGTATTATGTGGATACTGAAGCTTTCTTT.

In its sample, this clonotype was seen many times. The chain employs TRBV5-8 and TRBJ1-6; the D is unclear. The CDR3 is made up of 12 amino acids. V was trimmed by 4 bases and J by 10 bases, leaving 9 bases between them. CDR1 SGHTS and CDR2 YDEGEE come from the germline V gene. For the CDR3, the DNA is TGTGCCAGCAGCCGAGTAGGCTCACCCCTCCACTTT. This sequence encodes CASSRVGSPLHF.

This clonotype was recorded at least ten times. CDR3 region: CASSRDRGNSPLHF. The CDR3 coding sequence is TGTGCCAGCAGCCGGGACAGAGGAAATTCACCCCTCCACTTT. The rearrangement links TRBV14 to TRBJ1-6, with 7 bases fitting TRBD1. CDR1 is SGHDN and CDR2 is FVKESK in the germline V gene. This CDR3 spans 14 amino acids. Unmatched junction bases numbered 4, after V lost 4 bases and J lost 7 bases. Complete variable domain (other parts from reference TRBV14 and TRBJ1-6): EAGVTQFPSHSVIEKGQTVTLRCDPISGHDNLYWYRRVMGKEIKFLLHFVKESKQDESGMPNNRFLAERTGGTYSTLKVQPAELEDSGVYFCASSRDRGNSPLHFGNGTRLTVT.

This clonotype was picked up many times. This chain uses TRBV7-9 with TRBJ2-1; possibly TRBD2 for D (6 bases). This CDR3 has 12 residues. The V gene lost 3 bases and the J gene lost 6 bases, with 6 bases spanning the gap. Germline-derived CDR1 and CDR2 are SEHNR and FQNEAQ (reference sequence). The CDR3 sequence: CASSFGSNEQFF. CDR3 nucleotide sequence: TGTGCCAGCAGCTTCGGGAGCAATGAGCAGTTCTTC.